This record looks at one T cell receptor beta chain sequence and its context. The data originate from a study of blood T cell repertoires in COVID-19. V lost 8 bases, J lost 2 bases, and 5 bases stayed unmatched. From germline, CDR1 is MNHEY and CDR2 SMNVEV (reference sequence). The CDR3 is made up of 13 amino acids. The protocol was immunoSEQ multiplex PCR, while the TCRdb copy is restricted to in-frame clones and leaves out a portion. The sample lists over 250,000 clones, approximately 83% occurring once. This clonotype was obtained from a woman between 65 and 79 years old with acute or convalescent COVID-19. The chain has TRBV27 and TRBJ2-7; 8 nucleotides line up with TRBD1. The sample was peripheral blood. The CDR3 DNA follows: TGTGCCAGCTCCCGGACAGGGCCCTACGAGCAGTACTTC. Protein: CASSRTGPYEQYF.